The 9 T cell receptor beta chains in this list originate from one sample, sequenced in a study of blood T cell repertoires in COVID-19. TCRdb keeps only in-frame clones here, not all; method: immunoSEQ multiplex PCR. The sample carries under 150,000 clones, roughly 69% recorded once. Sequenced material: peripheral blood. Every receptor here comes from a woman in her seventies with acute or convalescent COVID-19.

The CDR3 sequence: CASSATSKIRELFF. The DNA of the CDR3 is TGTGCCAGCAGCGCGACTAGTAAAATCCGGGAGCTGTTTTTT. The chain has TRBV3-1 (or the pseudogene TRBV3-2) and TRBJ2-2; TRBD2 is a possible D gene (6 bases). Germline CDR1 LGHDT, CDR2 YNNKEL (reference sequence). This CDR3 contains 14 residues. Trimming shortened V by 5 bases and J by 9 bases, and 16 bases separated the two germline ends.

The rearrangement joins TRBV5-1 to TRBJ2-3; 8 nucleotides match TRBD2. Germline V gene sequence: CDR1 SGHRS, CDR2 YFSETQ. Germline trimming cut 4 bases from V and 0 bases from J; bases unmatched to any gene: 7. The CDR3 has 16 amino acids. CDR3 loop: CASSPGGAVSTDTQYF. The CDR3 DNA reads TGCGCCAGCAGCCCGGGAGGGGCGGTTAGCACAGATACGCAGTATTTT.

The V call is TRBV19, the J call TRBJ2-4, with TRBD1 identical over 8 bases. The CDR3 totals 14 residues. The V gene end was trimmed by 3 bases and the J gene end by 8 bases; junction bases not matched to a gene: 6. Germline lookup yields CDR1 LNHDA and CDR2 SQIVND (reference sequence). The CDR3 sequence: CASSIWQGADIQYF. In nucleotides, the CDR3 is TGTGCCAGTAGTATCTGGCAGGGGGCTGACATTCAGTACTTC.

The chain joins TRBV5-1 to TRBJ2-1; no clear D. The CDR3 spans 14 residues. From germline, CDR1 is SGHRS and CDR2 YFSETQ. The V and J ends lost 0 bases and 4 bases respectively, with 8 bases between them. The CDR3 spells CASSLGSTYNEQFF. The CDR3 DNA follows: TGCGCCAGCAGCTTGGGCAGTACGTACAATGAGCAGTTCTTC.

This clone was counted many times. The chain combines TRBV25-1 with TRBJ1-4, with a possible D match to TRBD1 (6 bases). Germline V gene sequence: CDR1 MGHDK, CDR2 SYGVNS. This CDR3 contains 14 residues. V was pared by 6 bases and J by 8 bases, with 16 bases between. This chain's CDR3 is CASSLQGRGEKLFF. DNA of the CDR3: TGTGCCAGCAGCCTACAGGGACGAGGGGAAAAACTGTTTTTT.

The gene calls are TRBV7-9 and TRBJ2-2, with 8 bases aligning to TRBD2. CDR1 is SEHNR and CDR2 is FQNEAQ in the germline V gene (reference sequence). V gave up 2 bases and J gave up 5 bases; unmatched junction bases: 4. The CDR3 is made up of 15 amino acids. The CDR3 DNA reads TGTGCCAGCAGCTTAATTGGCGGGAGGACCGGGGAGCTGTTTTTT. Protein product: CASSLIGGRTGELFF.

This clone was seen a handful of times. V gene TRBV6-1 combines with J gene TRBJ2-7; 8 nucleotides agree with TRBD2. The V gene end was trimmed by 2 bases and the J gene end by 6 bases; junction bases not matched to a gene: 6. The V gene's germline CDR1 is MNHNS and CDR2 SASEGT. This CDR3 has 14 amino acids. The CDR3 DNA is TGTGCCAGCAGTGAAAGGGGACTAGGGACCGAGCAGTACTTC. It encodes CASSERGLGTEQYF.

The V gene is TRBV27, the J gene TRBJ2-1; D perhaps matches TRBD2 (6 bases). The CDR3 runs to 14 residues. Trimming removed 6 bases from V and 1 base from J, with 10 bases in between. Germline V CDR1 and CDR2: MNHEY, SMNVEV (reference sequence). CDR3 DNA: TGTGCCAGCAGGAGGCTAGCGTCCTACAATGAGCAGTTCTTC. Its translation: CASRRLASYNEQFF.

This clone has a single count. The V and J genes are TRBV11-2 and TRBJ2-3; 9 bases are a match to TRBD2. Germline V gives CDR1 SGHAT, CDR2 FQNNGV. CDR3 length equals 16 residues. J lost 2 bases, V lost 0 bases, and 3 bases had no gene match. In DNA form, the CDR3 reads TGTGCCAGCAGCTTAGATACTAGCGGGTTCACAGATACGCAGTATTTT. It specifies CASSLDTSGFTDTQYF.